This entry lists 20 T cell receptor beta chains sequenced from one sample in a study of T cells in Graves' hyperthyroidism and ophthalmopathy. Template material for amplifying TCR beta CDR3 regions consisted of RNA transcripts. Primed by the HTBI set, a first-round RT-PCR was run on the TCR CDR3. TCRdb recomputed calls from the multiplex PCR reads with MiXCR, one row per CDR3 protein. Here the sample spans roughly 180,000 distinct CDR3 sequences, about 9.4% being singletons. Sequences were obtained from blood. The source of these receptors is a young woman with Graves' hyperthyroidism that later progressed to Graves' ophthalmopathy.

This clonotype was counted ten times or more. The gene calls are TRBV12-3 or TRBV12-4 and TRBJ2-1; TRBD2 agrees at 13 bases. This CDR3 is 16 amino acids long. The trim removed 5 bases at V and 6 bases at J, leaving 7 bases unmatched. CDR3 nucleotide sequence: TGTGCCAGCAGTCCGCCGGGACTAGCGGGACTCAATGAGCAGTTCTTC. Translating it yields CASSPPGLAGLNEQFF.

In its sample, this clonotype was seen many times. The chain links TRBV28 to TRBJ1-6, with TRBD1 matching over 7 bases. V gave up 7 bases and J gave up 2 bases; unmatched junction bases: 5. Germline CDR1 and CDR2: MDHEN and SYDVKM. This CDR3 has 15 amino acids. The CDR3 DNA sequence: TGTGCCAGCACCCCGACAGGGCCCTATAATTCACCCCTCCACTTT. Protein sequence: CASTPTGPYNSPLHF.

This clonotype has at least ten counts. The chain has TRBV2 and TRBJ1-1, with 7 bases lining up with TRBD1. V lost 3 bases and J lost 11; bases outside the gene matches: 9. Looked up from germline, CDR1 is SNHLY and CDR2 is FYNNEI. The CDR3 is 13 residues long. CDR3 loop: CASSEVAGGKAFF. DNA of the CDR3: TGTGCCAGCAGTGAGGTGGCAGGGGGTAAGGCTTTCTTT.

This clonotype was seen many times. The CDR3 nucleotides read TGTGCCTGGAACACCAGGGGGGGGACTGAAGCTTTCTTT. Amino acids: CAWNTRGGTEAFF. The chain is built from TRBV30 and TRBJ1-1; TRBD1 matches at 7 bases. There are 13 residues in the CDR3. V lost 4 bases and J lost 5; bases outside the gene matches: 7. CDR1 is GTSNPN and CDR2 is SVGIG in the germline V gene (reference sequence).

This clonotype has more than one count but fewer than ten. The V and J genes are TRBV9 and TRBJ2-3; 12 bases align to TRBD2. The CDR3 spans 16 residues. Germline trimming cut 3 bases from V and 5 bases from J; bases unmatched to any gene: 7. Germline V gene sequence: CDR1 SGDLS, CDR2 YYNGEE. The CDR3, as DNA: TGTGCCAGCAGCGGGCCTAGCGGGGGGGCGCTAGATACGCAGTATTTT. Translation gives CASSGPSGGALDTQYF.

Comments on this clonotype: A single base separates this from a much larger clone, so it may be a read error. Lacking the conserved final phenylalanine or tryptophan, this CDR3 likely reflects a read error. The J gene is TRBJ2-3, the V gene TRBV6-1, with D unresolved. Germline CDR1 reads MNHNS; CDR2 reads SASEGT. The CDR3 runs 11 residues. Trimming left V 4 bases short and J 6 bases short, with 5 bases between. The DNA for the CDR3 is TGTGCCAGCAGTGTGGGCGATACGCAGTATCTT. Translating it yields CASSVGDTQYL.

In its sample, this clonotype was seen many times. J is TRBJ1-5 and V is TRBV27; TRBD1 agrees at 8 bases. Germline CDR1 and CDR2: MNHEY and SMNVEV (reference sequence). V lost 5 bases and J lost 6; bases outside the gene matches: 9. The CDR3 is 15 residues long. As DNA, the CDR3 is TGTGCCAGCAGTCCTCAAGGACAGGGCGGTCAGCCCCAGCATTTT. This gives the protein CASSPQGQGGQPQHF.

This clonotype was picked up many times. The rearrangement uses TRBV20-1 and TRBJ2-3; 12 nucleotides line up with TRBD2. CDR1 is DFQATT, CDR2 SNEGSKA, per germline (reference sequence). This CDR3 comprises 14 residues. Trimming took 3 bases from V and 5 from J; bases not matched to a gene: 3. This chain's CDR3 is CSASGLAGRDTQYF. In DNA, the CDR3 is TGCAGTGCTAGCGGACTAGCGGGACGAGATACGCAGTATTTT.

The V call is TRBV9, the J call TRBJ1-3; the D is unclear. The CDR3 consists of 15 residues. Germline CDR1 and CDR2: SGDLS and YYNGEE. The germline V and J ends were trimmed by 0 bases and 4 bases, with 11 bases remaining between them. The CDR3, as DNA: TGTGCCAGCAGCGTAGCGGGCGCTGGCGGAAACACCATATATTTT. This encodes CASSVAGAGGNTIYF.

The chain carries TRBV18 and TRBJ1-4; possibly TRBD1 for D (5 bases). Trimming stripped 8 bases from V and 3 bases from J, with 16 bases between. In germline, CDR1 is KGHSH, CDR2 LQKENI. This CDR3 is built from 15 residues. The CDR3 here is CASQTRGLANEKLFF. The CDR3 DNA is TGTGCCAGCCAGACAAGGGGTTTAGCTAATGAAAAACTGTTTTTT.

This clonotype was counted at least ten times. The rearrangement joins TRBV28 to TRBJ2-1; TRBD2 aligns across 7 bases. CDR3 size: 14 residues. Germline values: CDR1 MDHEN, CDR2 SYDVKM. V shed 10 bases and J 4 bases; nucleotides not matched to a gene: 10. CDR3 in DNA: TGTGCCATCACGGGGACTAACGCGTACAATGAGCAGTTCTTC. Protein: CAITGTNAYNEQFF. Full variable domain (outside the CDR3, taken from reference TRBV28 and TRBJ2-1): DVKVTQSSRYLVKRTGEKVFLECVQDMDHENMFWYRQDPGLGLRLIYFSYDVKMKEKGDIPEGYSVSREKKERFSLILESASTNQTSMYLCAITGTNAYNEQFFGPGTRLTVL.

This clonotype was seen at least ten times. A read error may account for a junction end that differs from germline. V is TRBV7-7 and J is TRBJ2-1, with D uncertain. Looked up from germline, CDR1 is SSHAT and CDR2 is FNYEAQ (reference sequence). There are 18 residues in the CDR3. For the CDR3, the DNA is TGTGCTAGCAGCTTAGATTTCCCGGGTCCCTTCTCCTACAATGAGCAGTTCTTC. Its translation: CASSLDFPGPFSYNEQFF.

This clonotype was recorded at least ten times. The V and J genes are TRBV3-1 and TRBJ2-1, with D unclear. V was trimmed by 4 bases and J by 4 bases, leaving 5 bases between them. Germline V gene lookup returns CDR1 LGHDT and CDR2 YNNKEL (reference sequence). The CDR3 covers 12 residues. CDR3 amino acids: CASSRIYNEQFF. CDR3 sequence (DNA): TGTGCCAGCAGCCGGATTTACAATGAGCAGTTCTTC.

This clonotype came up many times. This chain connects TRBV7-9 to TRBJ2-7; 9 bases match TRBD1. V shed 7 bases and J 2 bases; nucleotides not matched to a gene: 12. The CDR3 is 16 residues long. Germline CDR1 SEHNR, CDR2 FQNEAQ (reference sequence). The CDR3 DNA is TGTGCCAGCACCCCCCTTCCGGGACAGGGTCCCTACGAGCAGTACTTC. This encodes CASTPLPGQGPYEQYF.

This clonotype appeared many times. This sequence joins TRBV3-1 and TRBJ2-3, with 8 bases identical to TRBD2. Germline V CDR1 and CDR2: LGHDT, YNNKEL (reference sequence). The CDR3 extends over 21 amino acids. Losses at the gene ends were 4 bases for V and 4 bases for J; bases not matched to a gene: 25. Written as DNA, the CDR3 is TGTGCCAGCAGCCCGACAACTAGCGGACTAGTCTTAGGGTACTCGGCAGATACGCAGTATTTT. The encoded protein is CASSPTTSGLVLGYSADTQYF.

The chain joins TRBV19 to TRBJ2-7, with 7 bases identical to TRBD1. CDR1 and CDR2 from the germline V gene are LNHDA and SQIVND (reference sequence). The CDR3 sequence is 12 residues long. The junction had 3 bases not matched to a gene; V was cut back by 4 bases and J by 6 bases. CDR3 bases: TGTGCCAGTAGTACCCGGGACAGCGAGCAGTACTTC. Translating it yields CASSTRDSEQYF. Full variable domain (rest looked up from reference TRBV19 and TRBJ2-7): DGGITQSPKYLFRKEGQNVTLSCEQNLNHDAMYWYRQDPGQGLRLIYYSQIVNDFQKGDIAEGYSVSREKKESFPLTVTSAQKNPTAFYLCASSTRDSEQYFGPGTRLTVT.

The sample holds many counts of this clonotype. The rearrangement joins TRBV29-1 to TRBJ2-1; TRBD2 agrees at 8 bases. Germline CDR1 reads SQVTM; CDR2 reads ANQGSEA. Unmatched junction bases numbered 10, after V lost 6 bases and J lost 3 bases. The CDR3 contains 15 residues. Here the CDR3 reads CSVAGGGRSYNEQFF. The CDR3 nucleotides are TGCAGCGTCGCGGGGGGCGGGAGGAGCTACAATGAGCAGTTCTTC.

There are many counts of this clonotype. The chain couples TRBV6-1 to TRBJ1-1, with D unresolved. The CDR3 consists of 12 residues. V lost 5 bases and J lost 3, with 7 bases in between. CDR1 is MNHNS and CDR2 is SASEGT in the germline V gene. The CDR3 protein is CASSPFDTEAFF. The CDR3 DNA sequence: TGTGCCAGCAGTCCCTTCGACACTGAAGCTTTCTTT.

This clonotype showed up many times. The chain combines TRBV7-9 with TRBJ1-5, with a weak D call TRBD1 (5 bases). The CDR3 covers 15 residues. From germline, CDR1 is SEHNR and CDR2 FQNEAQ (reference sequence). Trimming took 5 bases from V and 5 from J, leaving 16 bases between them. CDR3 protein: CASSPQGRVDQPQHF. CDR3 coding DNA: TGTGCCAGCAGCCCCCAAGGCAGGGTGGATCAGCCCCAGCATTTT.

The chain recombines TRBV29-1 with TRBJ2-1, with a weak D call TRBD2 (5 bases). Germline CDR1 is SQVTM and CDR2 is ANQGSEA. V shed 7 bases and J shed 5 bases, with 12 bases lying between them. CDR3 size: 12 residues. CDR3 DNA sequence: TGCAGCGCGCTGAGAGGGAACAATGAGCAGTTCTTC. Amino acid sequence: CSALRGNNEQFF.